The rows below give T cell receptor beta chains drawn from one sample of a study of spatial heterogeneity in lung cancer. Via MiXCR, TCRdb re-called the 5' RACE reads, giving one row per CDR3 protein. The sample has 6,000 to 6,500 distinct CDR3 sequences; about 8% are singletons. The sequenced sample was normal lung tissue next to the tumor, obtained at surgery. Receptors originate from a female donor with early-stage non-small cell lung cancer. CDR3s include the opening cysteine and the closing phenylalanine or tryptophan. The order of the fields is CDR3 protein, CDR3 DNA, clone size, V gene, D gene, J gene. A D gene is named only where the DNA matches it firmly. Expanded clones get a size class; other rows say once, few or many, or leave the size out.

CDR3aa: CASRWGGTGELFF; CDR3nt: TGTGCCAGCAGATGGGGGGGCACCGGGGAGCTGTTTTTT; abundance: few; v_gene: TRBV7-2; d_gene: TRBD2; j_gene: TRBJ2-2
CDR3aa: CASSRTFGPDTQYF; CDR3nt: TGTGCCAGCAGCCGCACTTTCGGGCCAGATACGCAGTATTTT; abundance: -; v_gene: TRBV11-2; d_gene: -; j_gene: TRBJ2-3
CDR3aa: CASSLGLGRPQHF; CDR3nt: TGTGCCAGCAGTTTGGGACTCGGGAGGCCCCAGCATTTT; abundance: medium-sized; v_gene: TRBV6-2/TRBV6-3; d_gene: -; j_gene: TRBJ1-5
CDR3aa: CSVVQGWNEQFF; CDR3nt: TGCAGCGTTGTACAGGGTTGGAATGAGCAGTTCTTC; abundance: few; v_gene: TRBV29-1; d_gene: -; j_gene: TRBJ2-1
CDR3aa: CSASQGLSNQPQHF; CDR3nt: TGCAGTGCTAGTCAGGGGCTCAGCAATCAGCCCCAGCATTTT; abundance: medium-sized; v_gene: TRBV20-1; d_gene: -; j_gene: TRBJ1-5
CDR3aa: CASSYTGTANEKLFF; CDR3nt: TGTGCCAGCAGCTACACCGGGACAGCTAATGAAAAACTGTTTTTT; abundance: medium-sized; v_gene: TRBV7-6; d_gene: TRBD1; j_gene: TRBJ1-4
CDR3aa: CASSLGQGKWEQYF; CDR3nt: TGCGCCAGCAGCTTAGGACAGGGAAAGTGGGAGCAGTACTTC; abundance: medium-sized; v_gene: TRBV5-1; d_gene: TRBD1; j_gene: TRBJ2-7
CDR3aa: CSVENSPGYTF; CDR3nt: TGCAGCGTTGAAAATTCCCCTGGCTACACCTTC; abundance: medium-sized; v_gene: TRBV29-1; d_gene: -; j_gene: TRBJ1-2
CDR3aa: CASSVARALKDTQYF; CDR3nt: TGTGCCAGCAGTGTAGCCCGGGCCCTCAAGGATACGCAGTATTTT; abundance: many; v_gene: TRBV2; d_gene: -; j_gene: TRBJ2-3
CDR3aa: CSVDPSGINNEQFF; CDR3nt: TGCAGCGTTGACCCTAGCGGGATAAACAATGAGCAGTTCTTC; abundance: few; v_gene: TRBV29-1; d_gene: TRBD2; j_gene: TRBJ2-1
CDR3aa: CAAGLHSNQPQHF; CDR3nt: TGTGCCGCGGGACTTCATAGCAATCAGCCCCAGCATTTT; abundance: many; v_gene: TRBV6-2/TRBV6-3; d_gene: -; j_gene: TRBJ1-5
CDR3aa: CASSWRGASGNTIYF; CDR3nt: TGTGCCAGCAGCTGGCGGGGAGCCTCTGGAAACACCATATATTTT; abundance: few; v_gene: TRBV5-6; d_gene: -; j_gene: TRBJ1-3
CDR3aa: CASSLAETEGQGGYTF; CDR3nt: TGTGCCAGCAGCTTAGCCGAAACCGAGGGGCAAGGCGGCTACACCTTC; abundance: medium-sized; v_gene: TRBV7-9; d_gene: -; j_gene: TRBJ1-2
CDR3aa: CASRHDRALNQPQHF; CDR3nt: TGTGCCAGTAGACATGACAGGGCCCTCAATCAGCCCCAGCATTTT; abundance: medium-sized; v_gene: TRBV19; d_gene: TRBD1; j_gene: TRBJ1-5
CDR3aa: CASSSGQGRYEQYF; CDR3nt: TGTGCCAGCAGCTCGGGACAGGGGCGCTACGAGCAGTACTTC; abundance: -; v_gene: TRBV6-5; d_gene: TRBD1; j_gene: TRBJ2-7
CDR3aa: CASSDTGVEETQYF; CDR3nt: TGCGCCAGCAGCGATACAGGGGTAGAAGAGACCCAGTACTTC; abundance: -; v_gene: TRBV5-1; d_gene: TRBD1; j_gene: TRBJ2-5
CDR3aa: CASRLNGVGEKLFF; CDR3nt: TGTGCCAGCAGACTCAATGGGGTAGGAGAAAAACTGTTTTTT; abundance: medium-sized; v_gene: TRBV13; d_gene: -; j_gene: TRBJ1-4
CDR3aa: CSAEDGADTQYF; CDR3nt: TGCAGCGCCGAGGACGGGGCGGATACGCAGTATTTT; abundance: -; v_gene: TRBV29-1; d_gene: -; j_gene: TRBJ2-3
CDR3aa: CSASRGAATDQPQHF; CDR3nt: TGCAGTGCTAGTCGCGGCGCAGCTACGGATCAGCCCCAGCATTTT; abundance: medium-sized; v_gene: TRBV20-1; d_gene: -; j_gene: TRBJ1-5
CDR3aa: CASSQDWAGSGNTIYF; CDR3nt: TGTGCCAGCAGCCAAGACTGGGCAGGCTCTGGAAACACCATATATTTT; abundance: medium-sized; v_gene: TRBV4-2; d_gene: -; j_gene: TRBJ1-3
CDR3aa: CSASRGRESSYNSPLHF; CDR3nt: TGCAGTGCTTCCAGGGGGCGCGAAAGCTCCTATAATTCACCCCTCCACTTT; abundance: medium-sized; v_gene: TRBV20-1; d_gene: TRBD1; j_gene: TRBJ1-6
CDR3aa: CASSQGRAAKQYF; CDR3nt: TGTGCCAGCAGCCAAGGGCGGGCGGCAAAGCAGTACTTC; abundance: many; v_gene: TRBV14; d_gene: -; j_gene: TRBJ2-7
CDR3aa: CASSTDRGQFF; CDR3nt: TGTGCCAGCAGCACCGACAGGGGGCAGTTCTTT; abundance: medium-sized; v_gene: TRBV6-2/TRBV6-3; d_gene: TRBD1; j_gene: TRBJ1-1
CDR3aa: CASSSQQGKEETQYF; CDR3nt: TGTGCCAGCAGCTCTCAACAGGGGAAAGAAGAGACCCAGTACTTC; abundance: few; v_gene: TRBV7-9; d_gene: TRBD1; j_gene: TRBJ2-5
CDR3aa: CASSSQQGRSSYNEQFF; CDR3nt: TGTGCCAGCAGCTCACAACAGGGTAGAAGCTCCTACAATGAGCAGTTCTTC; abundance: medium-sized; v_gene: TRBV5-5; d_gene: -; j_gene: TRBJ2-1
CDR3aa: CASSLAGARGGQPQHF; CDR3nt: TGTGCCAGCAGCTTAGCGGGGGCCAGGGGCGGTCAGCCCCAGCATTTT; abundance: medium-sized; v_gene: TRBV7-2; d_gene: -; j_gene: TRBJ1-5
CDR3aa: CSARGQAETEAFF; CDR3nt: TGCAGTGCTAGGGGGCAGGCGGAAACTGAAGCTTTCTTT; abundance: many; v_gene: TRBV20-1; d_gene: -; j_gene: TRBJ1-1
CDR3aa: CSAAAQGANTGELFF; CDR3nt: TGCAGTGCTGCGGCACAGGGGGCGAACACCGGGGAGCTGTTTTTT; abundance: many; v_gene: TRBV20-1; d_gene: TRBD1; j_gene: TRBJ2-2
CDR3aa: CSVPEGTGGHYGYTF; CDR3nt: TGCAGCGTTCCTGAAGGCACAGGGGGACACTATGGCTACACCTTC; abundance: medium-sized; v_gene: TRBV29-1; d_gene: TRBD1; j_gene: TRBJ1-2
CDR3aa: CASRPTLAGPYNEQFF; CDR3nt: TGTGCCAGCAGACCTACACTAGCGGGGCCTTACAATGAGCAGTTCTTC; abundance: medium-sized; v_gene: TRBV7-2; d_gene: TRBD2; j_gene: TRBJ2-1
CDR3aa: CASSLEIGQYQPQHF; CDR3nt: TGTGCCAGCAGCTTAGAGATAGGACAGTATCAGCCCCAGCATTTT; abundance: many; v_gene: TRBV11-2; d_gene: -; j_gene: TRBJ1-5
CDR3aa: CASSPTSTSTDTQYF; CDR3nt: TGTGCCAGCAGCCCGACTAGCACTAGCACAGATACGCAGTATTTT; abundance: medium-sized; v_gene: TRBV3-1; d_gene: TRBD2; j_gene: TRBJ2-3
CDR3aa: CASSRGGSTGQLDTDTQYF; CDR3nt: TGTGCCAGCAGCCGGGGGGGGTCCACGGGACAACTAGACACAGATACGCAGTATTTT; abundance: medium-sized; v_gene: TRBV4-2; d_gene: -; j_gene: TRBJ2-3
CDR3aa: CASRDSLNMYLCASRDSLNYGYTF; CDR3nt: -; abundance: few; v_gene: TRBV7-9; d_gene: -; j_gene: TRBJ1-2
CDR3aa: CASSRGSNQPQHF; CDR3nt: TGTGCCAGCAGTCGAGGTAGCAATCAGCCCCAGCATTTT; abundance: -; v_gene: TRBV6-2/TRBV6-3; d_gene: -; j_gene: TRBJ1-5
CDR3aa: CASSQGAVNTEAFF; CDR3nt: TGCGCCAGCAGCCAGGGAGCAGTGAACACTGAAGCTTTCTTT; abundance: -; v_gene: TRBV5-1; d_gene: -; j_gene: TRBJ1-1